These 23 T cell receptor beta chains came from one sample sequenced in a study of glioma-infiltrating T cells after dendritic cell vaccination. The repertoire was sequenced with immunoSEQ multiplex PCR; TCRdb's copy has only in-frame clones and lacks some. This table has 35,000 to 40,000 clones, approximately 84% appearing once. This specimen was blood, taken before dendritic cell vaccination. All receptors derive from a human donor with glioblastoma.

The rearrangement links TRBV4-3 to TRBJ1-2; D is possibly TRBD1 (6 bases). Germline V lookup: CDR1 LGHNA, CDR2 YSLEER. V was trimmed by 3 bases and J by 8 bases, leaving 22 bases between them. The CDR3 runs to 16 residues. This CDR3 reads CASSHLIGQTLEGYTF. The CDR3 region has the DNA TGCGCCAGCAGCCACTTGATCGGACAGACCCTTGAGGGCTACACCTTC.

The chain employs TRBV30 and TRBJ1-2; TRBD1 matches at 8 bases. The trim removed 3 bases at V and 4 bases at J, leaving 10 bases unmatched. Germline values: CDR1 GTSNPN, CDR2 SVGIG (reference sequence). The CDR3 has 15 amino acids. DNA of the CDR3: TGTGCCTGGAGCGCCCTCGGACAGGGTGGCTATGGCTACACCTTC. Its translation: CAWSALGQGGYGYTF.

In the case of this clone: The junction departs from the called germline gene at one end, perhaps through a read error. Other nucleotide sequences from this sample produce the same CDR3. V is TRBV9 and J is TRBJ1-6, with unresolved D. The CDR3 is made up of 16 amino acids. Germline CDR1 reads SGDLS; CDR2 reads YYNGEE. The CDR3: CASSVTAYPYNSPLHF. Written as DNA, the CDR3 is TGTGCCAGCAGCGTAACAGCCTACCCTTATAATTCCCCCCTCCACTTT.

Remarks on this clone: One end of the junction varies from germline; a read error may be responsible. Other nucleotide sequences from this sample produce the same CDR3. The J gene is TRBJ1-6, the V gene TRBV2; D perhaps matches TRBD1 (5 bases). This CDR3 has 14 residues. Germline V gene data show CDR1 as SNHLY and CDR2 as FYNNEI. The CDR3 DNA sequence: TGTGCCAGCAGTGAGACAGTTTATAATTCCCCCCTCCACTTT. Translated, it gives CASSETVYNSPLHF. The whole variable domain, filled in from reference TRBV2 and TRBJ1-6, reads EPEVTQTPSHQVTQMGQEVILRCVPISNHLYFYWYRQILGQKVEFLVSFYNNEISEKSEIFDDQFSVERPDGSNFTLKIRSTKLEDSAMYFCASSETVYNSPLHFGNGTRLTVT.

This clone is judged medium-sized (0.01 to 0.1%). The J gene is TRBJ1-3, the V gene TRBV4-1, with D maybe TRBD1 (6 bases). The CDR3 consists of 15 residues. Germline CDR1 is MGHRA and CDR2 is YSYEKL. Trimming removed 4 bases from V and 4 bases from J, with 14 bases in between. CDR3 residues: CASSPPQGQGNTIYF. Written as DNA, the CDR3 is TGCGCCAGCAGCCCTCCCCAGGGGCAGGGAAACACCATATATTTT.

The chain couples TRBV30 to TRBJ2-5; D is uncertain. CDR3 length: 15 residues. Trimming pared 0 bases from V and 4 bases from J, leaving 15 bases between. The germline V gene has CDR1 GTSNPN and CDR2 SVGIG (reference sequence). The DNA of the CDR3 is TGTGCCTGGAGTGTCCAACATGGCCCGGGAGAGACCCAGTACTTC. Protein: CAWSVQHGPGETQYF.

This clone was seen only once. The chain links TRBV29-1 to TRBJ2-7, with 8 bases matching TRBD1. Unmatched junction bases numbered 5, after V lost 2 bases and J lost 5 bases. Germline values: CDR1 SQVTM, CDR2 ANQGSEA. This CDR3 has 13 residues. CDR3 amino acids: CSVEFTGGHEQYF. CDR3 nucleotide sequence: TGCAGCGTTGAATTCACAGGGGGGCACGAGCAGTACTTC.

There are a few counts of this clone. J is TRBJ2-2 and V is TRBV11-3; 12 nucleotides line up with TRBD2. Germline V CDR1 and CDR2: SGHNT, YENEEA. V was pared by 3 bases and J by 3 bases, with 5 bases of the junction left unmatched. The CDR3 extends over 17 amino acids. CDR3 amino acids: CASSFPSGGAYTGELFF. CDR3 sequence (DNA): TGTGCCAGCAGCTTCCCTAGCGGGGGGGCCTACACCGGGGAGCTGTTTTTT.

V gene TRBV7-9 combines with J gene TRBJ1-1; 7 bases align to TRBD1. V dropped 2 bases and J dropped 4; count of bases not matched to a gene: 7. The CDR3 has 15 amino acids. The germline gives CDR1 SEHNR, CDR2 FQNEAQ (reference sequence). The CDR3 spells CASSLRQGGSTEAFF. The CDR3 nucleotides read TGTGCCAGCAGCTTAAGACAGGGTGGGAGCACTGAAGCTTTCTTT.

The J gene is TRBJ1-2, the V gene TRBV5-6; no clear D gene. The V end lost 4 bases, the J end lost 3 bases, and 10 bases lay between the germline ends. The CDR3 is 13 residues long. In germline, CDR1 is SGHDT, CDR2 YYEEEE. CDR3 nucleotide sequence: TGTGCCAGCAGCCCCGACATCTACTATGGCTACACCTTC. Residues: CASSPDIYYGYTF.

This sequence joins TRBV27 and TRBJ2-3, with 9 bases lining up with TRBD1. The CDR3 is 18 residues long. Unmatched junction bases numbered 12, after V lost 1 base and J lost 4 bases. Germline V gene sequence: CDR1 MNHEY, CDR2 SMNVEV (reference sequence). CDR3 amino acids: CASSLFGSGTGWADTQYF. CDR3 DNA sequence: TGTGCCAGCAGTTTATTTGGGTCTGGGACAGGGTGGGCAGATACGCAGTATTTT.

This chain links TRBV6-1 with TRBJ2-2; TRBD2 might be the D (6 bases). The V end lost 6 bases, the J end lost 2 bases, and 10 bases lay between the germline ends. The CDR3 covers 14 residues. Looked up from germline, CDR1 is MNHNS and CDR2 is SASEGT. The CDR3 reads CASRVDYNTGELFF. Here the CDR3 DNA reads TGTGCCAGCAGAGTGGACTACAACACCGGGGAGCTGTTTTTT.

A note on this clone: One end of the junction fails to match germline, which may point to a read error. The V and J genes are TRBV4-1 and TRBJ1-4; 7 nucleotides line up with TRBD1. CDR3 length equals 13 residues. Germline V gene data show CDR1 as MGHRA and CDR2 as YSYEKL. CDR3 protein: CASSREKDRVVLF. CDR3 nucleotide sequence: TGCGCCAGCAGCCGAGAAAAAGACAGGGTTGTCCTTTTT.

This clone has a handful of counts. The chain recombines TRBV6-1 with TRBJ2-5, with D tentatively TRBD2 (6 bases). This CDR3 has 14 residues. Trimming shortened V by 6 bases and J by 4 bases, and 15 bases separated the two germline ends. Germline assignment: CDR1 MNHNS and CDR2 SASEGT. The CDR3 DNA reads TGTGCCAGCAGCCCCCCGGGGGACTCAGAGACCCAGTACTTC. Encoded protein: CASSPPGDSETQYF.

CDR3 bases: TGTGCCAGTAGTATAGGGGAGGGCCAGGGGACCCAGTACTTC. Amino acids: CASSIGEGQGTQYF. This chain connects TRBV19 to TRBJ2-5; 7 bases fit TRBD2. This CDR3 region has 14 residues. Germline V CDR1 and CDR2: LNHDA, SQIVND (reference sequence). J was trimmed by 7 bases and V by 1 base; bases with no gene match: 6.

V is TRBV28 and J is TRBJ1-5, with TRBD1 matching over 7 bases. This CDR3 contains 15 residues. The ends lost 5 bases at V and 2 bases at J; junction bases unmatched: 6. The germline gives CDR1 MDHEN, CDR2 SYDVKM. CDR3 sequence: CASSPDRVRNQPQHF. CDR3 coding DNA: TGTGCCAGCAGTCCCGACAGGGTGCGCAATCAGCCCCAGCATTTT.

This clone has a single count. This rearrangement joins TRBV13 to TRBJ2-7, with 9 positions matching TRBD1. V trimming: 3 bases; J trimming: 3 bases; junction bases outside the gene matches: 3. This CDR3 comprises 14 residues. From germline, CDR1 is PRHDT and CDR2 FYEKMQ (reference sequence). The CDR3 DNA is TGTGCCAGCAGCTTGGGGACAGGGTTCTACGAGCAGTACTTC. This sequence encodes CASSLGTGFYEQYF.

This clone was seen just once. CDR3 region: CASSFGGGADTQYF. For the CDR3, the DNA is TGTGCCAGCAGTTTTGGAGGTGGGGCAGATACGCAGTATTTT. The gene calls are TRBV27 and TRBJ2-3, with D tentatively TRBD2 (5 bases). Trimming pared 3 bases from V and 4 bases from J, leaving 11 bases between. This CDR3 has 14 residues. Per the germline V gene, CDR1 is MNHEY and CDR2 is SMNVEV (reference sequence).

The chain combines TRBV6-1 with TRBJ1-2, with 8 bases lining up with TRBD1. The V and J ends lost 4 bases and 8 bases, in that order; junction bases with no gene match: 6. The CDR3 sequence is 13 residues long. The germline gives CDR1 MNHNS, CDR2 SASEGT. As DNA, the CDR3 is TGTGCCAGCAGTGCGGACAGGGATGGGGGCTACACCTTC. As protein: CASSADRDGGYTF.

This clone was seen only a few times. The chain has TRBV30 and TRBJ1-2; 9 bases are a match to TRBD1. Germline loops: CDR1 GTSNPN, CDR2 SVGIG (reference sequence). The junction had 10 bases not matched to a gene; V was cut back by 4 bases and J by 7 bases. The CDR3 runs to 14 residues. The CDR3: CAWKATGGAFGYTF. In DNA form, the CDR3 reads TGTGCCTGGAAAGCTACAGGGGGCGCGTTTGGCTACACCTTC. Full variable domain (missing parts from reference TRBV30 and TRBJ1-2): SQTIHQWPATLVQPVGSPLSLECTVEGTSNPNLYWYRQAAGRGLQLLFYSVGIGQISSEVPQNLSASRPQDRQFILSSKKLLLSDSGFYLCAWKATGGAFGYTFGSGTRLTVV.

For this clone: This sample also contains other DNA sequences that code for the same CDR3. The chain recombines TRBV6-5 with TRBJ1-1; no firm D call. There are 14 residues in the CDR3. Trimming took 2 bases from V and 0 from J, leaving 7 bases between them. Looked up from germline, CDR1 is MNHEY and CDR2 is SVGAGI. The chain's CDR3 is CASSYGDLNTEAFF. CDR3 nucleotide sequence: TGTGCCAGCAGTTACGGAGACTTGAACACTGAAGCTTTCTTT.

This chain connects TRBV19 to TRBJ1-6, with D uncertain. V was shortened by 7 bases and J by 7 bases, with 14 bases between the two germline ends. Germline loops: CDR1 LNHDA, CDR2 SQIVND (reference sequence). The length of the CDR3 is 14 residues. As DNA, the CDR3 is TGTGCCAGTACCCCCGGGGTCAGAAATTCACCCCTCCACTTT. Amino acid sequence: CASTPGVRNSPLHF.

The V and J genes are TRBV30 and TRBJ2-1; 8 positions agree with TRBD2. The length of the CDR3 is 16 residues. Germline V lookup: CDR1 GTSNPN, CDR2 SVGIG (reference sequence). The V and J ends lost 4 bases and 4 bases, in that order; junction bases with no gene match: 12. The CDR3 bases are TGTGCCTGGATCCCCCCGGGGAGCGGGGGTTACAATGAGCAGTTCTTC. This translates into CAWIPPGSGGYNEQFF.